This T cell receptor beta chain was identified in a study of blood T cell repertoires in COVID-19. Study-wide background: COVID-19 samples from acute and convalescent phases originated in the United States, Italy and Spain. T cells, B-cell-depleted T cells, or PBMCs provided the cDNA or gDNA that served as material.

This clone was recorded once. CDR1 and CDR2 from the germline V gene are LNHDA and SQIVND (reference sequence). The CDR3 totals 14 residues. Trimming took 3 bases from V and 2 from J, leaving 8 bases between them. Here immunoSEQ multiplex PCR was the method, and the copy in TCRdb shows in-frame clones only, minus some. Among about 160,000 clones listed, more than 75% were seen once. This clonotype was obtained from a man in his forties with acute or convalescent COVID-19. The rearrangement uses TRBV19 and TRBJ1-3; no clear D. Source material: peripheral blood. CDR3 amino acids: CASSMRGTGNTIYF. The CDR3, as DNA: TGTGCCAGTAGTATGAGAGGGACTGGAAACACCATATATTTT.